This TCR beta chain was recorded in a study of shared clonotypes between healthy human individuals. Germline CDR1 reads SGHVS; CDR2 reads FNYEAQ. The CDR3 contains 14 residues. V shed 1 base, J shed 8 bases, and the junction held 4 bases outside the gene matches. Study results and caveats: Clonotypes that were shared across a few donors made up 4.5% to 5% of naive CD4 clonotypes.

Worth noting for this clone: Its antigen is not known.

Data came from immunoSEQ multiplex PCR; TCRdb stores just in-frame clones and leaves some out. The sample contains approximately 1.4 million clones, 95% to 99% of which appear only once. The receptor was isolated from a man aged 25 to 45 in good health. The J gene is TRBJ1-4, the V gene TRBV7-6; 7 bases map to TRBD1. Sequences were obtained from naive CD4+ T cells sorted from blood. Subset indicated: CD45RA+ positively selected. DNA for the CDR3: TGTGCCAGCAGCTTAGAGGGGGCGGGGGAAAAACTGTTTTTT. Translating gives CASSLEGAGEKLFF.